The rows below give T cell receptor beta chains drawn from one sample of a study of CD8+CD57+ T cells in acquired aplastic anemia. TCRdb used MiXCR to reprocess the reads, holding one entry per CDR3 protein. The table lists under 350,000 distinct CDR3 sequences, roughly 59% of them singletons. Sequencing was performed on sorted CD4+, CD8+, or CD8+CD57+ T cells (not recorded which) from PBMCs. Every receptor here comes from a human donor with aplastic anemia. Each CDR3 is given with its conserved first and last residue. Fields, in order: D gene, J gene, CDR3 length, clone size, V gene, CDR3 DNA, CDR3 protein. A D gene is named only where the DNA matches it firmly. Where a row states a size, it is once, few, many or the class of an expanded clone; other rows omit it.

d_call: TRBD1; j_call: TRBJ2-5; cdr3_length: 13; clone_size: NA; v_call: TRBV10-3; cdr3_nt: TGTGCCAGCAGTCCGGGACAGGGTGCGACCCAGTACTTC; cdr3_aa: CASSPGQGATQYF
d_call: TRBD1; j_call: TRBJ1-1; cdr3_length: 12; clone_size: many; v_call: TRBV29-1; cdr3_nt: TGCAGCGGTGGACAGGTAGCCGCTGAAGCTTTCTTT; cdr3_aa: CSGGQVAAEAFF
d_call: TRBD1; j_call: TRBJ1-6; cdr3_length: 17; clone_size: NA; v_call: TRBV5-1; cdr3_nt: TGCGCCAGCAGCTTGGTAGGGGGGACAGAGACGAATTCACCCCTCCACTTT; cdr3_aa: CASSLVGGTETNSPLHF
d_call: TRBD2; j_call: TRBJ2-1; cdr3_length: 14; clone_size: NA; v_call: TRBV20-1; cdr3_nt: TGCAGTGCTCCACGGACTAGCGGGACCAATGAGCAGTTCTTC; cdr3_aa: CSAPRTSGTNEQFF
d_call: TRBD2; j_call: TRBJ2-3; cdr3_length: 16; clone_size: NA; v_call: TRBV7-8; cdr3_nt: TGTGCCAGCAGCTCCATAGCGGGAGGGCCGGCAGATACGCAGTATTTT; cdr3_aa: CASSSIAGGPADTQYF
d_call: TRBD2; j_call: TRBJ2-1; cdr3_length: 12; clone_size: NA; v_call: TRBV7-2; cdr3_nt: TGTGCCAGCAGCTTAGCGGGGGGGGAGCAGTTCTTC; cdr3_aa: CASSLAGGEQFF
d_call: TRBD1; j_call: TRBJ2-7; cdr3_length: 17; clone_size: NA; v_call: TRBV15; cdr3_nt: TGTGCCACCAGCAGAGATAGACGCGGGACAGGGGCCTACGAGCAGTACTTC; cdr3_aa: CATSRDRRGTGAYEQYF
d_call: NA; j_call: TRBJ2-7; cdr3_length: 13; clone_size: once; v_call: TRBV2; cdr3_nt: TGTGCCAGCATCCGGGGTGGGGACGACGAGCAGTACTTC; cdr3_aa: CASIRGGDDEQYF
d_call: NA; j_call: TRBJ1-6; cdr3_length: 15; clone_size: NA; v_call: TRBV7-2; cdr3_nt: TGTGCCAGCAGCCCTAGGGCAGGGTACAATTCACCCCTCCACTTT; cdr3_aa: CASSPRAGYNSPLHF
d_call: NA; j_call: TRBJ2-7; cdr3_length: 15; clone_size: NA; v_call: TRBV5-1; cdr3_nt: TGTGCCAGCAGACCACAGGGTGCGGGACGCTACGAGCAGTACTTC; cdr3_aa: CASRPQGAGRYEQYF
d_call: NA; j_call: TRBJ1-5; cdr3_length: 15; clone_size: few; v_call: TRBV10-3; cdr3_nt: TGTGCCATCAGTGACCACGGGGGGATCAATCAGCCCCAGCATTTT; cdr3_aa: CAISDHGGINQPQHF
d_call: NA; j_call: TRBJ1-2; cdr3_length: 14; clone_size: many; v_call: TRBV7-9; cdr3_nt: TGTGCCAGCAGTCCCCCCCTGGGGAACTATGGCTACACCTTC; cdr3_aa: CASSPPLGNYGYTF
d_call: TRBD2; j_call: TRBJ2-3; cdr3_length: 17; clone_size: NA; v_call: TRBV7-9; cdr3_nt: TGTGCCAGCAGCTACGGGACTAGCGGGGGGTCGACAGATACGCAGTATTTT; cdr3_aa: CASSYGTSGGSTDTQYF
d_call: NA; j_call: TRBJ1-2; cdr3_length: 16; clone_size: NA; v_call: TRBV2; cdr3_nt: TGTGCCAGCAGTATGCGAAAGGGGGATCTTGCCTATGGCTACACCTTC; cdr3_aa: CASSMRKGDLAYGYTF
d_call: TRBD1; j_call: TRBJ1-2; cdr3_length: 14; clone_size: once; v_call: TRBV12-3/TRBV12-4; cdr3_nt: TGTGCCAGCAGTTTCCTCCAGGGGGCTGGTGGCTACACCTTC; cdr3_aa: CASSFLQGAGGYTF
d_call: TRBD1; j_call: TRBJ2-1; cdr3_length: 15; clone_size: NA; v_call: TRBV7-7; cdr3_nt: TGTGCTAGCAGCTTCGGACAGGGGCCCCTCAATGAGCAGTTCTTC; cdr3_aa: CASSFGQGPLNEQFF
d_call: NA; j_call: TRBJ2-7; cdr3_length: 13; clone_size: NA; v_call: TRBV7-2; cdr3_nt: TGTGCCAGCAGCTTACTAACAGGGTACGAGCAGTACTTC; cdr3_aa: CASSLLTGYEQYF
d_call: NA; j_call: TRBJ1-1; cdr3_length: 11; clone_size: few; v_call: TRBV11-1; cdr3_nt: TGTGCCAGCAACATGGGAACTGAAGCTTTCTTT; cdr3_aa: CASNMGTEAFF
d_call: NA; j_call: TRBJ1-6; cdr3_length: 14; clone_size: NA; v_call: TRBV7-3; cdr3_nt: TGTGCCAGCAGCTGGGTGGTGGGGAATTCACCCCTCCACTTT; cdr3_aa: CASSWVVGNSPLHF
d_call: TRBD2; j_call: TRBJ2-7; cdr3_length: 14; clone_size: NA; v_call: TRBV20-1; cdr3_nt: TGCAGTGCTAGTCGGACTAGCGGCTCCTACGAGCAGTACTTC; cdr3_aa: CSASRTSGSYEQYF